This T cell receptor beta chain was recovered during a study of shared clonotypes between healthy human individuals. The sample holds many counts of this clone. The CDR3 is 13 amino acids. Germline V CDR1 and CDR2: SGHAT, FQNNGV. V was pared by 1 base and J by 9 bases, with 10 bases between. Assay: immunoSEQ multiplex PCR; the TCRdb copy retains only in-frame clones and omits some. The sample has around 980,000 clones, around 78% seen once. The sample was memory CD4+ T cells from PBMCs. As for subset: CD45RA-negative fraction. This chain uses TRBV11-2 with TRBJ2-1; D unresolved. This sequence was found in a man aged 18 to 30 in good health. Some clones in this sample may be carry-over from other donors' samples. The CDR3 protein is CASSLVRFSEQFF. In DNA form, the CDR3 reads TGTGCCAGCAGCTTAGTCCGGTTCAGTGAGCAGTTCTTC.